This is a list of T cell receptor beta chains from one sample in a study of blood T cell repertoires in COVID-19. The method was immunoSEQ multiplex PCR; TCRdb's version includes in-frame clones alone and lacks a portion of them. The profile shows approximately 180,000 clones, less than 85% of them singletons. The source material was PBMCs or T cells enriched from blood (not recorded which). The receptor source for this set is a woman in her sixties with acute COVID-19. Each CDR3 is given with its conserved first and last residue. A D gene is named only where the DNA matches it firmly. Clone size is stated in some rows and not others, as once, few, many or a class when expanded.

J	D	size	V	DNA	CDR3
TRBJ1-2	-	-	TRBV18	TGTGCCAGCTCACCAGAGGGAATTAACTATGGCTACACCTTC	CASSPEGINYGYTF
TRBJ1-6	TRBD1	-	TRBV6-5	TGTGCCAGCGGAGTACAGGGGGACAATTCACCCCTCCACTTT	CASGVQGDNSPLHF
TRBJ1-2	-	-	TRBV21-1	TGTGCCAGCAGCCTGCGACTTTCTAACTATGGCTACACCTTC	CASSLRLSNYGYTF
TRBJ1-4	TRBD1	-	TRBV9	TGTGCCAGCAGCTCCGGGACAGCCACCGCAACTAATGAAAAACTGTTTTTT	CASSSGTATATNEKLFF
TRBJ1-4	TRBD1	-	TRBV4-3	TGCGCCAGCAGCCAGACAGGGAATGAAAAACTGTTTTTT	CASSQTGNEKLFF
TRBJ2-2	TRBD1	many	TRBV5-1	TGCGCCAGCAGACCAGGGGGCACCGGGGAGCTGTTTTTT	CASRPGGTGELFF
TRBJ2-5	-	-	TRBV11-2	TGTGCCAGCAGCTTCGGGGACCAAGAGACCCAGTACTTC	CASSFGDQETQYF
TRBJ1-1	-	-	TRBV11-3	TGTGCCAGCAGCGCCTACAGCCGCACTGAAGCTTTCTTT	CASSAYSRTEAFF
TRBJ2-7	TRBD1	-	TRBV10-3	TGTGCCATCAGAATCGGGACAGGCGGTGACGAGCAGTACTTC	CAIRIGTGGDEQYF
TRBJ1-5	-	-	TRBV15	TGTGCCACCAAAGCCAGGGTAGGCAATCAGCCCCAGCATTTT	CATKARVGNQPQHF
TRBJ2-3	-	-	TRBV6-5	TGTGCCAGCACTGCTGGGAGTGGGGCAGATACGCAGTATTTT	CASTAGSGADTQYF
TRBJ1-1	TRBD1	-	TRBV3-1/TRBV3-2	TGTGCCAGCAGCCACCCAATGACAGGGTCTGAAGCTTTCTTT	CASSHPMTGSEAFF
TRBJ2-2	TRBD1	-	TRBV4-1	TGCGCCAGCACCGATATATGGACAGGGGAAGCCGGGGAGCTGTTTTTT	CASTDIWTGEAGELFF
TRBJ1-6	-	-	TRBV7-9	TGTGCCAGCAGCTTAGGGGACAATAATTCACCCCTCCACTTT	CASSLGDNNSPLHF
TRBJ1-6	-	-	TRBV27	TGTGCCAGCAGTTTGCGGGGCAGTAATTCACCCCTCCACTTT	CASSLRGSNSPLHF
TRBJ1-5	TRBD1	-	TRBV7-2	TGTGCCAGCAGCTTAGTCGGGGGGACAGGGGTGGGACAGCCCCAGCATTTT	CASSLVGGTGVGQPQHF
TRBJ2-1	TRBD1	-	TRBV7-9	TGTGCCAGCAGCCCCCCCGGGACAGGGGAAAATGAGCAGTTCTTC	CASSPPGTGENEQFF
TRBJ2-2	-	-	TRBV5-4	TGTGCCAGCAGCTTGTGGAGGGGCGTCAACACCGGGGAGCTGTTTTTT	CASSLWRGVNTGELFF
TRBJ1-1	-	-	TRBV14	TGTGCCAGCAATCGGGAGGGCTTAATCGGGGCGGGCACTGAAGCTTTCTTT	CASNREGLIGAGTEAFF
TRBJ1-2	TRBD1	-	TRBV28	TGTGCCAGCAGTACTACAGGGGCGGAAGGCTACACCTTC	CASSTTGAEGYTF
TRBJ1-6	-	-	TRBV27	TGTGCCAGCAGTTCAAGGAGTTGGGATTCACCCCTCCACTTT	CASSSRSWDSPLHF
TRBJ1-2	-	-	TRBV19	TGTGCCAGCTACCAGACGGGTGGCTACACCTTC	CASYQTGGYTF
TRBJ1-1	-	-	TRBV30	TGTGCCTGGGACGGTCGAATCGGACAGCCAAACGCAGCTTTCTTT	CAWDGRIGQPNAAFF
TRBJ2-6	-	-	TRBV5-8	TGTGCCAGCAGCTTGGACGGGCGGGTTGGGGCCAACGTCCTGACTTTC	CASSLDGRVGANVLTF
TRBJ1-3	-	-	TRBV7-2	TGTGCCAGCACTCAACAAACGGGAAACACCATATATTTT	CASTQQTGNTIYF
TRBJ1-6	TRBD1	-	TRBV7-2	TGTGCCAGCAGCTTAAACCCGGGACAGATAAATTCACCCCTCCACTTT	CASSLNPGQINSPLHF
TRBJ1-2	-	many	TRBV11-2	TGTGCCAGCAGCTTAGAGGCAGGATATGGCTACACCTTC	CASSLEAGYGYTF
TRBJ2-1	TRBD2	-	TRBV19	TGTGCCAGTAGGCAGCGGGAGGTCTCCTACAATGAGCAGTTCTTC	CASRQREVSYNEQFF
TRBJ2-1	TRBD2	-	TRBV10-3	TGTGCCATCAGCCACCCGACTAGCGGGAGTGTCAATGAGCAGTTCTTC	CAISHPTSGSVNEQFF
TRBJ1-2	TRBD1	-	TRBV3-1/TRBV3-2	TGTGCCAGCAGCCAAGAAAACAGGGGGTCTGGCTACACCTTC	CASSQENRGSGYTF
TRBJ2-1	TRBD1	-	TRBV10-2	TGCGCCAGCAGCCAAGGACAGGGTCGGACCCAGTTCTTC	CASSQGQGRTQFF
TRBJ2-5	-	once	TRBV7-9	TGTGCCAGCAGCTTCTCCGCCGGGACACCAACGGAGACCCAGTACTTC	CASSFSAGTPTETQYF
TRBJ1-5	TRBD1	-	TRBV12-3/TRBV12-4	TGTGCCAGCAGTCCAGGGGGAGGTCAGCCCCAGCATTTT	CASSPGGGQPQHF
TRBJ2-5	TRBD2	-	TRBV29-1	TGCAGCTCCGGGGGGGGAGTCGGACGCTCCATGAGAAGAGAGACCCAGTACTTC	CSSGGGVGRSMRRETQYF
TRBJ2-2	-	-	TRBV5-5	TGTGCCAGCAGGACAGCGTACTACGCCGGGGAGCTGTTTTTT	CASRTAYYAGELFF
TRBJ2-7	-	few	TRBV10-2	TGCGCCAGCAGACAGGGTACGTCCTACGAGCAGTACTTC	CASRQGTSYEQYF
TRBJ2-1	TRBD1	-	TRBV7-2	TGTGCCAGCAGCTTAGCCGGGACAGGGGGCGGGAATGAGCAGTTCTTC	CASSLAGTGGGNEQFF
TRBJ1-1	-	-	TRBV29-1	TGCAGCGGTCTCCCGGGGGATACTGAAGCTTTCTTT	CSGLPGDTEAFF
TRBJ2-5	-	once	TRBV19	TGTGCCAGTAGTGCCGGCTCGCTAGCGCCCCAAGAGACCCAGTACTTC	CASSAGSLAPQETQYF
TRBJ1-1	-	-	TRBV3-1/TRBV3-2	TGTGCCAGCAGCCAAGGTTTAGGGGGAGCTTTCTTT	CASSQGLGGAFF
TRBJ2-6	TRBD1	-	TRBV5-5	TGTGCCAGCAGCACCGGGACAGCCTCTGGGGCCAACGTCCTGACTTTC	CASSTGTASGANVLTF
TRBJ2-4	TRBD2	-	TRBV29-1	TGCAGCGTTGAAGAACTAGCGGGGGAACGTCAGTACTTC	CSVEELAGERQYF
TRBJ1-2	-	-	TRBV4-3	TGCGCCAGCAGCCAAGAAAGGGAGGGACGAGGCTACACCTTC	CASSQEREGRGYTF
TRBJ1-6	TRBD1	-	TRBV7-2	TGTGCCAGCAGCTTAAGCAGGACAGGGTGGAATTCACCCCTCCACTTT	CASSLSRTGWNSPLHF
TRBJ2-3	-	-	TRBV5-7	TGTGCCAGCAGCTCCCGGGGGGCTGGTACGCAGTATTTT	CASSSRGAGTQYF
TRBJ2-7	-	-	TRBV19	TGTGCCAGTAGTGAGACAAGGACTATCTACGAGCAGTACTTC	CASSETRTIYEQYF
TRBJ2-3	TRBD2	-	TRBV5-1	TGCGCCAGCAGCTTGGGTGCTAGCGGGGGGTTCAGCACAGATACGCAGTATTTT	CASSLGASGGFSTDTQYF
TRBJ2-3	TRBD2	-	TRBV4-2	TGTGCCAGCAGCCAAGAATTCGGCGGGGGGGCCGCAGATACGCAGTATTTT	CASSQEFGGGAADTQYF
TRBJ1-1	-	-	TRBV9	TGTGCCAGCAGCGGAATCACAGGTAACACTGAAGCTTTCTTT	CASSGITGNTEAFF
TRBJ1-5	-	few	TRBV9	TGTGCCAGCAGCGTAGAAGGTAGGGGCGGACAGCCCCAGCATTTT	CASSVEGRGGQPQHF
TRBJ1-5	TRBD1	-	TRBV3-1/TRBV3-2	TGTGCCAGCAGCCAGGCCGGGACAGGGTTTCAGCCCCAGCATTTT	CASSQAGTGFQPQHF
TRBJ2-3	TRBD2	-	TRBV13	TGTGCCAGCTGTTTAATGGCTAGCGGATGCACAGATACGCAGTATTTT	CASCLMASGCTDTQYF
TRBJ2-1	TRBD1	-	TRBV7-6	TGTGCCAGCAGCAATGACAGGGGGTTGGATGAGCAGTTCTTC	CASSNDRGLDEQFF
TRBJ1-2	-	-	TRBV28	TGTGCCAGCAGTTTCTCAGAGGACTATGGCTACACCTTC	CASSFSEDYGYTF
TRBJ1-5	-	-	TRBV7-2	TGTGCCAGCAGCTTAAGTGACAAAGCCCAGCATTTT	CASSLSDKAQHF